This T cell receptor (beta chain) was captured by sequencing in a study of identical twins. TCRdb recomputed calls from the 5' RACE reads with MiXCR, one row per CDR3 protein. The sample consists of about 730,000 distinct CDR3 sequences, around 20% of them appearing once. This clonotype was seen a handful of times. These sequences were also reported in another study, on T cells expressing NK-cell markers. From that report: In a group of several donors, dominant NKG2C+ clonotypes represented about 1.0-7.0% of CD8+ T cells.

This TCR was sampled from a woman under 30 in good health. What was sequenced was PBMCs.

CDR3 in amino acids: CATSDGILDTDTQYF. DNA for the CDR3: TGTGCCACCAGTGACGGAATACTAGACACAGATACGCAGTATTTT. V and J are TRBV24-1 and TRBJ2-3; D is possibly TRBD2 (5 bases). Germline V CDR1 and CDR2: KGHDR, SFDVKD. This CDR3 is built from 15 residues. Trimming shortened V by 4 bases and J by 2 bases, and 12 bases separated the two germline ends.